This T cell receptor (beta chain) stems from a study of Ad26.COV2.S vaccination and SARS-CoV-2 variants. Study summary: Administration of Ad26.COV2.S was intramuscular, either once or twice 56 days apart.

CDR1 is SGDLS, CDR2 YYNGEE, per germline. CDR3 length equals 15 residues. V lost 0 bases, J lost 4 bases, and 11 bases lay in between. Generated by immunoSEQ multiplex PCR, the TCRdb table keeps only in-frame clones and is missing some. The table lists just over 350,000 clones, about 85% of them singletons. Specified treatment: 19 received Ad26.COV2.S at low or high dose, single or two shots; roughly 5 received placebo; per-sample allocation not given. At day 63 after the first vaccine or placebo injection, samples were drawn. This clone was recorded a few times. The sample has other DNA sequences that encode this CDR3 too.

The chain employs TRBV9 and TRBJ2-1; TRBD2 is a possible D gene (6 bases). This receptor was obtained from a person between 18 and 59 years old who received the Ad26.COV2.S COVID-19 vaccine or a placebo. The sequences come from peripheral blood, collected in a trial of Ad26.COV2.S vaccine versus placebo. CDR3 sequence: CASSVAFGGYNEQFF. CDR3 coding DNA: TGTGCCAGCAGCGTAGCATTTGGGGGGTACAATGAGCAGTTCTTC.